The clone carrying this TCR beta chain has a single count. This entry is derived from a study of blood T cell repertoires in COVID-19. The overall study: Whether acute or convalescent, the COVID-19 samples came from the United States, Italy and Spain. PBMCs, B-cell-depleted T cells, or T cells provided the cDNA or gDNA that made up the material.

Authors' data handling: Reference gene primer amplification gave nucleated cell count estimates. Sequencing was performed with immunoSEQ multiplex PCR; in TCRdb, only in-frame clones are kept and a portion is missing. The V and J calls and clone size were taken over from that table, and D and trimming were inferred from the DNA. The sample has nearly 350,000 clones; around 82% are singletons. The CDR3 has 13 amino acids. V dropped 6 bases and J dropped 3 bases, with 13 bases sitting between them. In germline, CDR1 is SGHTS, CDR2 YDEGEE. The genes are TRBV5-8 and TRBJ2-7, with D perhaps TRBD2 (5 bases). This clonotype was obtained from a man under 40 with active or convalescent COVID-19. Specimen: peripheral blood. CDR3 DNA sequence: TGTGCCAGCATTCGGCCGGGGAGCTACGAGCAGTACTTC. Translating it yields CASIRPGSYEQYF.